The 30 T cell receptor beta chains in this list originate from one sample, sequenced in a study of cytomegalovirus exposure and HLA in healthy donors. PCR was performed using 60 Vbeta and 13 Jbeta primers. The table came from immunoSEQ multiplex PCR; TCRdb's copy has only in-frame clones and leaves some out. Here the sample spans 180,000 or so clones, 65% to 85% being singletons. Sequencing was done on a sample of PBMCs. The receptors come from a girl aged 5-17 years in good health and CMV-seropositive.

The chain has TRBV6-1 and TRBJ2-1; 7 nucleotides align to TRBD2. The length of the CDR3 is 13 residues. The J segment lost 5 bases and the V segment lost 7 bases, leaving 5 bases of the junction unmatched. Germline CDR1 and CDR2: MNHNS and SASEGT. The CDR3 DNA is TGTGCCAGCAACCTAGCGGAAAACAATGAGCAGTTCTTC. This encodes CASNLAENNEQFF.

This clone was detected a few times. The chain uses TRBV7-9 and TRBJ1-1, with D hard to call. The germline V gene has CDR1 SEHNR and CDR2 FQNEAQ (reference sequence). CDR3 length equals 14 residues. Trimming pared 5 bases from V and 1 base from J, leaving 11 bases between. The chain's CDR3 is CASSASWRNTEAFF. The CDR3, as DNA: TGTGCCAGCAGCGCCTCATGGAGGAACACTGAAGCTTTCTTT.

This chain uses TRBV7-9 with TRBJ2-3, with 10 bases identical to TRBD2. The CDR3 contains 15 residues. Trimming took 5 bases from V and 2 from J; bases not matched to a gene: 4. The V gene's germline CDR1 is SEHNR and CDR2 FQNEAQ (reference sequence). DNA of the CDR3: TGTGCCAGCAGCGAAGGACTAGCGGTCACAGATACGCAGTATTTT. Its protein is CASSEGLAVTDTQYF.

This clone was recorded a few times. The chain is built from TRBV11-2 and TRBJ1-2; D gene ambiguous. Germline V gene data show CDR1 as SGHAT and CDR2 as FQNNGV. V lost 5 bases, J lost 4 bases, and 11 bases lay in between. There are 13 residues in the CDR3. The CDR3 nucleotides are TGTGCCAGCAGCCCTGACACGTCCTATGGCTACACCTTC. Translated, it gives CASSPDTSYGYTF.

This rearrangement joins TRBV4-2 to TRBJ2-1; D is possibly TRBD2 (5 bases). CDR1 and CDR2 from the germline V gene are LGHNA and YNFKEQ. This CDR3 has 17 residues. Trimming shortened V by 0 bases and J by 0 bases, and 12 bases separated the two germline ends. CDR3 in amino acids: CASSQDRRASSYNEQFF. The CDR3 coding sequence is TGTGCCAGCAGCCAAGATCGGCGGGCTAGCTCCTACAATGAGCAGTTCTTC.

The V call is TRBV13, the J call TRBJ2-7; 9 bases match TRBD2. The CDR3 is made up of 18 amino acids. Unmatched junction bases numbered 16, after V lost 0 bases and J lost 7 bases. Germline lookup yields CDR1 PRHDT and CDR2 FYEKMQ (reference sequence). CDR3 nucleotide sequence: TGTGCCAGCAGCTTAGGGGCCGAGGTCGCGGGAGGGCCGAGAGAGCAGTACTTC. Protein sequence: CASSLGAEVAGGPREQYF.

CDR3: CASSPPGGAIYEQYF. The CDR3 nucleotides read TGTGCCAGCAGCCCCCCTGGGGGGGCGATCTACGAGCAGTACTTC. The chain couples TRBV13 to TRBJ2-7; D might be TRBD2 (7 bases). This CDR3 has 15 residues. The V and J ends lost 5 bases and 3 bases respectively, with 17 bases between them. Per germline, CDR1 PRHDT and CDR2 FYEKMQ (reference sequence). Variable domain in full (rest from reference TRBV13 and TRBJ2-7): AAGVIQSPRHLIKEKRETATLKCYPIPRHDTVYWYQQGPGQDPQFLISFYEKMQSDKGSIPDRFSAQQFSDYHSELNMSSLELGDSALYFCASSPPGGAIYEQYFGPGTRLTVT.

The chain uses TRBV19 and TRBJ2-1; 12 bases align to TRBD2. V gave up 7 bases and J gave up 9 bases; unmatched junction bases: 7. Per germline, CDR1 LNHDA and CDR2 SQIVND (reference sequence). This CDR3 spans 14 amino acids. The CDR3 DNA reads TGTGCCAGTAAAGGGCTAGCGGGAGGGAGTGAGCAGTTCTTC. Protein product: CASKGLAGGSEQFF.

The chain combines TRBV27 with TRBJ1-5; TRBD1 agrees at 8 bases. Germline CDR1 and CDR2: MNHEY and SMNVEV (reference sequence). Trimming took 6 bases from V and 2 from J; bases not matched to a gene: 6. The CDR3 sequence is 15 residues long. The CDR3 loop reads CASSRQGIRNQPQHF. The CDR3 DNA reads as TGTGCCAGCAGCCGACAGGGGATTCGCAATCAGCCCCAGCATTTT.

This clone was detected only a few times. The chain recombines TRBV9 with TRBJ2-1, with D possibly TRBD2 on 5 matching bases. Germline V lookup: CDR1 SGDLS, CDR2 YYNGEE. Trimming stripped 3 bases from V and 1 base from J, with 11 bases between. The CDR3 covers 15 residues. The CDR3 loop is CASSALANSYNEQFF. The CDR3 DNA sequence: TGTGCCAGCAGCGCCTTAGCGAATTCCTACAATGAGCAGTTCTTC.

The V and J genes are TRBV4-1 and TRBJ2-1; 12 bases fit TRBD2. The ends lost 0 bases at V and 4 bases at J; junction bases unmatched: 4. CDR3 length: 17 residues. Germline loops: CDR1 MGHRA, CDR2 YSYEKL. The chain's CDR3 is CASSQEGLAGRYNEQFF. In DNA, the CDR3 is TGCGCCAGCAGCCAAGAAGGACTAGCGGGACGTTACAATGAGCAGTTCTTC.

This chain connects TRBV5-1 to TRBJ1-1; D gene ambiguous. The V end was cut by 3 bases, the J end by 1 base, with 10 bases between. Germline V gene sequence: CDR1 SGHRS, CDR2 YFSETQ. The CDR3 has 14 residues. CDR3 coding DNA: TGCGCCAGCAGCTCGAGAGAGTGGAACACTGAAGCTTTCTTT. Translated, it gives CASSSREWNTEAFF.

Of note for this clone: This specimen includes other DNA sequences encoding the same CDR3. The chain uses TRBV5-1 and TRBJ1-2, with TRBD1 matching 7 bases. Germline V gene data show CDR1 as SGHRS and CDR2 as YFSETQ. The CDR3 contains 12 residues. V shed 7 bases and J 2 bases; nucleotides not matched to a gene: 2. As DNA, the CDR3 is TGCGCCAGCTCGACAGGGAACTATGGCTACACCTTC. Translation: CASSTGNYGYTF.

The chain employs TRBV7-8 and TRBJ2-7; D is uncertain. V was clipped by 1 base and J by 6 bases, with 7 bases between them. The length of the CDR3 is 12 residues. The germline gives CDR1 SGHVS, CDR2 FQNEAQ. CDR3 residues: CASSLVTGEQYF. CDR3 DNA sequence: TGTGCCAGCAGCTTAGTGACTGGCGAGCAGTACTTC.

This chain connects TRBV11-2 to TRBJ2-7, with a weak D call TRBD2 (6 bases). Trimming left V 5 bases short and J 0 bases short, with 14 bases between. The germline V gene has CDR1 SGHAT and CDR2 FQNNGV. The CDR3 has 15 amino acids. DNA for the CDR3: TGTGCCAGCAGCCTCCGACTAGAGAGCTCCTACGAGCAGTACTTC. Protein: CASSLRLESSYEQYF.

The rearrangement links TRBV10-3 to TRBJ2-7; 7 nucleotides agree with TRBD1. Germline lookup yields CDR1 ENHRY and CDR2 SYGVKD. The CDR3 is 14 residues long. Trimming at V came to 4 bases and at J to 3 bases, leaving 6 bases not matched to a gene. This CDR3 reads CAISGPGQSYEQYF. CDR3 bases: TGTGCCATCAGTGGGCCGGGACAGAGCTACGAGCAGTACTTC.

V is TRBV5-6 and J is TRBJ1-2; 8 nucleotides agree with TRBD1. The CDR3 totals 16 residues. V was pared by 6 bases and J by 5 bases, with 15 bases of the junction left unmatched. From germline, CDR1 is SGHDT and CDR2 YYEEEE. CDR3 amino acids: CASTTSPGQEIYGYTF. The CDR3 bases are TGTGCCAGCACCACTTCACCGGGACAGGAAATATATGGCTACACCTTC.

V and J are TRBV14 and TRBJ2-5, with TRBD1 as a possible D gene (7 bases). Per germline, CDR1 SGHDN and CDR2 FVKESK. The CDR3 has 15 residues. V was trimmed by 3 bases and J by 5 bases, leaving 16 bases between them. The CDR3 loop is CASSHGQGGRETQYF. The DNA for the CDR3 is TGTGCCAGCAGCCACGGTCAGGGGGGTCGGGAGACCCAGTACTTC.

This clone has a handful of counts. The rearrangement uses TRBV2 and TRBJ2-1, with a possible D match to TRBD2 (5 bases). Trimming removed 1 base from V and 0 bases from J, with 10 bases in between. This CDR3 contains 16 residues. Germline CDR1 and CDR2: SNHLY and FYNNEI. CDR3 bases: TGTGCCAGCAGTGAAGAAGGACTTAGCTCCTACAATGAGCAGTTCTTC. This encodes CASSEEGLSSYNEQFF. Filled out from reference TRBV2 and TRBJ2-1, the complete variable domain reads EPEVTQTPSHQVTQMGQEVILRCVPISNHLYFYWYRQILGQKVEFLVSFYNNEISEKSEIFDDQFSVERPDGSNFTLKIRSTKLEDSAMYFCASSEEGLSSYNEQFFGPGTRLTVL.

V gene TRBV5-1 combines with J gene TRBJ2-2; D ambiguous. The germline V gene has CDR1 SGHRS and CDR2 YFSETQ. The V end was cut by 0 bases, the J end by 0 bases, with 6 bases between. There are 15 residues in the CDR3. The CDR3 nucleotides are TGCGCCAGCAGCTTGGAGCCGGCGAACACCGGGGAGCTGTTTTTT. This codes for CASSLEPANTGELFF. Using reference TRBV5-1 and TRBJ2-2 for the parts outside the CDR3, the full variable domain is KAGVTQTPRYLIKTRGQQVTLSCSPISGHRSVSWYQQTPGQGLQFLFEYFSETQRNKGNFPGRFSGRQFSNSRSEMNVSTLELGDSALYLCASSLEPANTGELFFGEGSRLTVL.

The chain recombines TRBV7-8 with TRBJ2-5, with TRBD1 identical over 10 bases. V shed 5 bases and J 1 base; nucleotides not matched to a gene: 7. Germline V gene sequence: CDR1 SGHVS, CDR2 FQNEAQ. The CDR3 covers 16 residues. CDR3: CASSRWDRGSQETQYF. As DNA, the CDR3 is TGTGCCAGCAGCCGATGGGACAGGGGAAGCCAAGAGACCCAGTACTTC.

V is TRBV7-9 and J is TRBJ2-5; the match to TRBD2 covers 7 bases. CDR3 length: 16 amino acids. V lost 3 bases and J lost 5; bases outside the gene matches: 12. Germline V gene lookup returns CDR1 SEHNR and CDR2 FQNEAQ (reference sequence). CDR3: CASSFYHSGGGETQYF. CDR3 nucleotides: TGTGCCAGCAGCTTTTACCACTCGGGAGGTGGGGAGACCCAGTACTTC.

This chain uses TRBV7-2 with TRBJ2-5; 8 nucleotides match TRBD2. V lost 2 bases, J lost 1 base, and 3 bases stayed unmatched. Germline assignment: CDR1 SGHTA and CDR2 FQGNSA. The CDR3 is 15 amino acids. CDR3 amino acids: CASSLFSGTQETQYF. The CDR3 DNA follows: TGTGCCAGCAGCTTATTTAGCGGGACCCAAGAGACCCAGTACTTC.

The J gene is TRBJ2-1, the V gene TRBV2; D is possibly TRBD1 (5 bases). The CDR3 has 13 residues. From germline, CDR1 is SNHLY and CDR2 FYNNEI. The ends were cut back, 6 bases at V and 7 bases at J, with 13 bases in the middle. The CDR3, as DNA: TGTGCCAGCAGGGCGAGCCAGGGAAATGAGCAGTTCTTC. It is translated as CASRASQGNEQFF. The full variable domain, its missing parts supplied by reference TRBV2 and TRBJ2-1, is EPEVTQTPSHQVTQMGQEVILRCVPISNHLYFYWYRQILGQKVEFLVSFYNNEISEKSEIFDDQFSVERPDGSNFTLKIRSTKLEDSAMYFCASRASQGNEQFFGPGTRLTVL.

This rearrangement joins TRBV4-2 to TRBJ2-1; 10 bases match TRBD2. V shed 4 bases and J 4 bases; nucleotides not matched to a gene: 7. CDR3 length equals 16 residues. CDR1 and CDR2 from the germline V gene are LGHNA and YNFKEQ. The CDR3 protein is CASSRQLAGTYNEQFF. The CDR3, as DNA: TGTGCCAGCAGCCGCCAACTAGCGGGAACGTACAATGAGCAGTTCTTC.

The chain employs TRBV19 and TRBJ2-7; 9 nucleotides match TRBD2. This CDR3 has 16 amino acids. The germline V gene has CDR1 LNHDA and CDR2 SQIVND (reference sequence). Trimming took 4 bases from V and 0 from J; bases not matched to a gene: 7. The CDR3 DNA follows: TGTGCCAGTAGTAATAGCGGGAGAGGTTTCTCCTACGAGCAGTACTTC. It translates to CASSNSGRGFSYEQYF.

The chain employs TRBV7-2 and TRBJ2-7; unclear D gene. The CDR3 is made up of 12 amino acids. Germline V gives CDR1 SGHTA, CDR2 FQGNSA. V was trimmed by 0 bases and J by 3 bases, leaving 3 bases between them. Here the CDR3 reads CASSLALYEQYF. CDR3 DNA sequence: TGTGCCAGCAGCTTAGCCCTCTACGAGCAGTACTTC.

The CDR3 reads CASSTTGGNREQYF. The CDR3 nucleotides read TGTGCCAGCAGTACGACAGGGGGGAACCGCGAGCAGTACTTC. The gene calls are TRBV6-5 and TRBJ2-7; 9 nucleotides agree with TRBD1. Trimming cost V 5 bases and J 6 bases; bases outside gene matches: 8. The length of the CDR3 is 14 residues. The germline V gene encodes CDR1 MNHEY and CDR2 SVGAGI.

This chain links TRBV6-6 with TRBJ2-7; tentative D call: TRBD1 (5 bases). The germline V gene encodes CDR1 MNHNY and CDR2 SVGAGI (reference sequence). This CDR3 region has 15 residues. V dropped 2 bases and J dropped 9 bases, with 20 bases sitting between them. CDR3 loop: CASSYGADFLRGQYF. The CDR3 DNA reads TGTGCCAGCAGTTACGGGGCAGACTTCCTGAGAGGGCAGTACTTC.

This clone was detected once. The rearrangement links TRBV7-8 to TRBJ1-5, with 7 nucleotides matching TRBD1. Trimming cost V 5 bases and J 0 bases; bases outside gene matches: 16. The CDR3 spans 19 residues. CDR1 and CDR2 from the germline V gene are SGHVS and FQNEAQ. The CDR3 loop reads CASSLSLDRERNSNQPQHF. The DNA of the CDR3 is TGTGCCAGCAGCCTATCTTTAGACAGGGAGCGGAATAGCAATCAGCCCCAGCATTTT.